Each of the 26 T cell receptor beta chains below was sequenced from the same sample in a study of blood T cell repertoires in COVID-19. The data were produced by immunoSEQ multiplex PCR, yet TCRdb's version contains in-frame clones alone and is incomplete. Here the sample spans approximately 260,000 clones, around 85% being singletons. The sample consisted of peripheral blood. Source of these receptors: a woman older than 75 with acute or convalescent COVID-19.

V gene TRBV9 combines with J gene TRBJ1-3; 7 bases are a match to TRBD1. There are 14 residues in the CDR3. With V trimmed by 0 bases and J by 14 bases, 11 bases remained unmatched. Germline CDR1 and CDR2: SGDLS and YYNGEE. CDR3 bases: TGTGCCAGCAGCGTAGGGGGGACAGCTGTCTCCCTATATTTT. It encodes CASSVGGTAVSLYF.

The chain joins TRBV5-1 to TRBJ1-5; TRBD1 is a possible D gene (5 bases). CDR3 size: 17 residues. The V end was cut by 0 bases, the J end by 0 bases, with 13 bases between. CDR1 is SGHRS and CDR2 is YFSETQ in the germline V gene. In DNA, the CDR3 is TGCGCCAGCAGCTTGGGGGCCGGGGGGTATAGCAATCAGCCCCAGCATTTT. Residues: CASSLGAGGYSNQPQHF.

The DNA of the CDR3 is TGCGCCAGCAGCCCAGCAGGGGGCAAGTCCACAGATACGCAGTATTTT. Translated: CASSPAGGKSTDTQYF. The V gene is TRBV5-1, the J gene TRBJ2-3; 8 bases are a match to TRBD1. This CDR3 has 16 amino acids. Germline values: CDR1 SGHRS, CDR2 YFSETQ. The trim removed 4 bases at V and 2 bases at J, leaving 9 bases unmatched. Filled out from reference TRBV5-1 and TRBJ2-3, the complete variable domain reads KAGVTQTPRYLIKTRGQQVTLSCSPISGHRSVSWYQQTPGQGLQFLFEYFSETQRNKGNFPGRFSGRQFSNSRSEMNVSTLELGDSALYLCASSPAGGKSTDTQYFGPGTRLTVL.

This sequence joins TRBV9 and TRBJ1-5, with 10 nucleotides matching TRBD1. Losses at the gene ends were 1 base for V and 2 bases for J; bases not matched to a gene: 9. The CDR3 spans 18 residues. Germline CDR1 reads SGDLS; CDR2 reads YYNGEE. CDR3 residues: CASSVRDRGGVGNQPQHF. Written as DNA, the CDR3 is TGTGCCAGCAGCGTACGGGACAGGGGCGGGGTGGGCAATCAGCCCCAGCATTTT.

The CDR3: CASSAVSPGSTDTQYF. The CDR3 DNA reads TGTGCCAGCAGTGCCGTTTCCCCGGGGAGCACAGATACGCAGTATTTT. The chain couples TRBV2 to TRBJ2-3, with D tentatively TRBD2 (5 bases). Trimming took off 4 bases at V and 0 bases at J, with 14 bases between the two ends. Looked up from germline, CDR1 is SNHLY and CDR2 is FYNNEI. This CDR3 region has 16 residues. The variable domain in full, completed from reference TRBV2 and TRBJ2-3, reads EPEVTQTPSHQVTQMGQEVILRCVPISNHLYFYWYRQILGQKVEFLVSFYNNEISEKSEIFDDQFSVERPDGSNFTLKIRSTKLEDSAMYFCASSAVSPGSTDTQYFGPGTRLTVL.

J is TRBJ2-7 and V is TRBV7-9; TRBD1 might be the D (5 bases). The CDR3 has 12 residues. V was clipped by 5 bases and J by 4 bases, with 9 bases between them. The germline CDR1 and CDR2 sequences are SEHNR and FQNEAQ (reference sequence). As DNA, the CDR3 is TGTGCCAGCAGCCAAACAGGTTACGAGCAGTACTTC. Translated, it gives CASSQTGYEQYF.

The V and J genes are TRBV6-5 and TRBJ1-1; TRBD1 aligns across 7 bases. CDR1 and CDR2 (germline): MNHEY, SVGAGI. The CDR3 is made up of 14 amino acids. Germline trimming cut 5 bases from V and 0 bases from J; bases unmatched to any gene: 3. CDR3 region: CASSRGTVNTEAFF. CDR3 DNA: TGTGCCAGCAGTCGGGGGACAGTGAACACTGAAGCTTTCTTT.

The chain has TRBV11-3 and TRBJ2-2; weak D call: TRBD1 (5 bases). With 5 bases removed from V and 4 bases from J, the gap between germline ends came to 17 bases. The CDR3 has 16 residues. Germline values: CDR1 SGHNT, CDR2 YENEEA. DNA of the CDR3: TGTGCCAGCAGCCCAGGGCCGCCCCGAGGCACCGGGGAGCTGTTTTTT. Residues: CASSPGPPRGTGELFF.

This chain uses TRBV18 with TRBJ1-5, with a tentative D call TRBD1 (5 bases). Germline V gene sequence: CDR1 KGHSH, CDR2 LQKENI. CDR3 length: 15 amino acids. V dropped 1 base and J dropped 0 bases, with 7 bases sitting between them. CDR3 protein: CASSPQTGSNQPQHF. The CDR3 DNA reads TGTGCCAGCTCACCACAAACAGGTAGCAATCAGCCCCAGCATTTT.

The chain is built from TRBV19 and TRBJ2-5; 10 bases are a match to TRBD2. This CDR3 contains 17 residues. The V and J ends lost 2 bases and 4 bases, in that order; junction bases with no gene match: 10. The V gene's germline CDR1 is LNHDA and CDR2 SQIVND (reference sequence). The CDR3 bases are TGTGCCAGTAGTATAAGGGGAGGAGCGGGGGGGCGAGAGACCCAGTACTTC. Protein sequence: CASSIRGGAGGRETQYF.

The V call is TRBV5-1, the J call TRBJ1-1; no reliable D call. Germline CDR1 SGHRS, CDR2 YFSETQ. V was pared by 1 base and J by 4 bases, with 14 bases between. The CDR3 has 15 residues. The chain's CDR3 is CASSLFGGEGTEAFF. The CDR3 nucleotides are TGCGCCAGCAGCTTGTTTGGTGGGGAGGGCACTGAAGCTTTCTTT.

This rearrangement joins TRBV2 to TRBJ1-1; 7 nucleotides agree with TRBD1. The CDR3 is 15 residues long. The V and J ends lost 5 bases and 0 bases, in that order; junction bases with no gene match: 6. Per the germline V gene, CDR1 is SNHLY and CDR2 is FYNNEI. The CDR3: CASSRDRELNTEAFF. Written as DNA, the CDR3 is TGTGCCAGCAGTCGAGACAGGGAGTTGAACACTGAAGCTTTCTTT.

The V call is TRBV7-2, the J call TRBJ2-2; 9 bases match TRBD1. The CDR3 loop spans 17 amino acids. Germline V gene data show CDR1 as SGHTA and CDR2 as FQGNSA. The V and J ends lost 0 bases and 4 bases, in that order; junction bases with no gene match: 6. The DNA of the CDR3 is TGTGCCAGCAGCTTAGCAGGGACAGGGAGGATCACCGGGGAGCTGTTTTTT. Encoded protein: CASSLAGTGRITGELFF.

The chain is built from TRBV27 and TRBJ1-1, with TRBD1 matching 8 bases. V dropped 5 bases and J dropped 0; count of bases not matched to a gene: 11. Germline assignment: CDR1 MNHEY and CDR2 SMNVEV (reference sequence). CDR3 length: 17 amino acids. Here the CDR3 reads CASSPLLGQGLNTEAFF. The CDR3 DNA is TGTGCCAGCAGTCCTTTACTCGGACAGGGACTGAACACTGAAGCTTTCTTT.

The chain recombines TRBV6-4 with TRBJ2-4, with 7 bases identical to TRBD1. Germline V gene sequence: CDR1 MRHNA, CDR2 SNTAGT. The CDR3 totals 12 residues. The ends lost 8 bases at V and 4 bases at J; junction bases unmatched: 2. The CDR3 loop reads CASRDSKNIQYF. CDR3 in DNA: TGTGCCAGCCGGGACAGTAAAAACATTCAGTACTTC.

This chain joins TRBV29-1 and TRBJ1-2; TRBD1 aligns across 9 bases. There are 12 residues in the CDR3. Germline V gives CDR1 SQVTM, CDR2 ANQGSEA. V was pared by 6 bases and J by 8 bases, with 7 bases of the junction left unmatched. The CDR3: CSVETGGRGYTF. CDR3 nucleotides: TGCAGCGTGGAAACAGGGGGCCGAGGCTACACCTTC.

The chain has TRBV2 and TRBJ1-1, with 7 nucleotides matching TRBD1. Germline CDR1 is SNHLY and CDR2 is FYNNEI. The CDR3 consists of 14 residues. V was clipped by 6 bases and J by 6 bases; unmatched bases: 10. CDR3 sequence reads: CASSLQGGGAEAFF. The DNA of the CDR3 is TGTGCCAGCAGCCTGCAGGGGGGAGGCGCTGAAGCTTTCTTT.

This clone was recorded only once. The chain recombines TRBV11-2 with TRBJ2-3, with TRBD2 matching 8 bases. V lost 6 bases to trimming and J lost 3 bases; unmatched junction nucleotides: 2. This CDR3 is 13 amino acids long. Germline CDR1 is SGHAT and CDR2 is FQNNGV. The DNA of the CDR3 is TGTGCCAGCAGACGGGGGGGAACAGATACGCAGTATTTT. Translation: CASRRGGTDTQYF.

The chain has TRBV6-5 and TRBJ1-5; 8 nucleotides align to TRBD1. J gave up 6 bases and V 5 bases, and 6 bases lay outside the gene matches. CDR1 and CDR2 (germline): MNHEY, SVGAGI. The CDR3 covers 14 residues. The CDR3 loop is CASSLGQGSQPQHF. CDR3 in DNA: TGTGCCAGCAGTCTAGGACAGGGCAGTCAGCCCCAGCATTTT.

This chain uses TRBV28 with TRBJ1-5; D call uncertain. The CDR3 runs 15 residues. Looked up from germline, CDR1 is MDHEN and CDR2 is SYDVKM. The V and J ends lost 6 bases and 6 bases respectively, with 18 bases between them. CDR3 nucleotide sequence: TGTGCCAGCAGCCTACGAGGCGGATTAGCTCAGCCCCAGCATTTT. Translated, it gives CASSLRGGLAQPQHF.

The chain links TRBV27 to TRBJ1-6; weak D call: TRBD1 (5 bases). The length of the CDR3 is 18 residues. The germline CDR1 and CDR2 sequences are MNHEY and SMNVEV (reference sequence). Trimming removed 6 bases from V and 9 bases from J, with 27 bases in between. The CDR3 nucleotides are TGTGCCAGCAGCAAACAGGTGGTATACGGCTGGGGGGGTTCACCCCTCCACTTT. Protein product: CASSKQVVYGWGGSPLHF.

This chain's CDR3 is CASSLGGTPTYEQYF. As DNA, the CDR3 is TGTGCCAGCAGTTTAGGGGGGACCCCGACCTACGAGCAGTACTTC. The chain recombines TRBV27 with TRBJ2-7; TRBD2 might be the D (6 bases). Trimming took off 2 bases at V and 2 bases at J, with 13 bases between the two ends. CDR1 is MNHEY and CDR2 is SMNVEV in the germline V gene (reference sequence). This CDR3 comprises 15 residues.

The chain uses TRBV7-9 and TRBJ2-7; D is uncertain. Germline V gene sequence: CDR1 SEHNR, CDR2 FQNEAQ (reference sequence). Trimming shortened V by 5 bases and J by 1 base, and 9 bases separated the two germline ends. The CDR3 is 13 residues long. The CDR3 region is CASSPPGSYEQYF. The DNA of the CDR3 is TGTGCCAGCAGCCCCCCCGGGTCCTACGAGCAGTACTTC.

The chain uses TRBV18 and TRBJ2-1; 7 bases are shared with TRBD2. V was clipped by 6 bases and J by 2 bases; unmatched bases: 13. The CDR3 extends over 17 amino acids. The germline CDR1 and CDR2 sequences are KGHSH and LQKENI. The CDR3 region is CASSPQALGGTYNEQFF. The DNA for the CDR3 is TGTGCCAGCTCTCCCCAAGCGTTGGGGGGGACCTACAATGAGCAGTTCTTC.

The chain combines TRBV30 with TRBJ2-7; TRBD1 matches 9 bases. Germline lookup yields CDR1 GTSNPN and CDR2 SVGIG (reference sequence). This CDR3 is 14 amino acids long. The J segment lost 4 bases and the V segment lost 3 bases, leaving 7 bases of the junction unmatched. Here the CDR3 reads CAWRAGTGTYEQYF. CDR3 coding DNA: TGTGCCTGGAGAGCCGGGACAGGGACATACGAGCAGTACTTC.

This chain joins TRBV18 and TRBJ1-5, with D possibly TRBD1 on 5 matching bases. Germline CDR1 KGHSH, CDR2 LQKENI. Trimming took off 1 base at V and 5 bases at J, with 12 bases between the two ends. The CDR3 is 15 amino acids. The CDR3 region has the DNA TGTGCCAGCTCACCACAGGGGAATAGGGATCAGCCCCAGCATTTT. It encodes CASSPQGNRDQPQHF. Full variable domain (rest looked up from reference TRBV18 and TRBJ1-5): NAGVMQNPRHLVRRRGQEARLRCSPMKGHSHVYWYRQLPEEGLKFMVYLQKENIIDESGMPKERFSAEFPKEGPSILRIQQVVRGDSAAYFCASSPQGNRDQPQHFGDGTRLSIL.